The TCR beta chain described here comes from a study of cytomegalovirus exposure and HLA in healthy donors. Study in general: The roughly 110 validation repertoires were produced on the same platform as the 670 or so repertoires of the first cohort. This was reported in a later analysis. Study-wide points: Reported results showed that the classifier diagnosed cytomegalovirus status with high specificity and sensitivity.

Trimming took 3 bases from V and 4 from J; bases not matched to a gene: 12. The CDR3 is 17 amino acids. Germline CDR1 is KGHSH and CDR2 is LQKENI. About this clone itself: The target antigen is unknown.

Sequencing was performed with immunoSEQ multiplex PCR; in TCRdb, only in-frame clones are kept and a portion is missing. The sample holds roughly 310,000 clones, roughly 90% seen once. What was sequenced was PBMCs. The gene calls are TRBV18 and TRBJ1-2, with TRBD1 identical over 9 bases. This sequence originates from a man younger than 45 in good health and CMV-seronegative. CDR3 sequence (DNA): TGTGCCAGCTCACCTGAAACAGGGGGCGCCGGACTCTATGGCTACACCTTC. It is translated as CASSPETGGAGLYGYTF.